This TCR beta chain stems from a study of cytomegalovirus exposure and HLA in healthy donors. The CDR3 spans 13 residues. V lost 4 bases to trimming and J lost 3 bases, with 11 bases between them. Germline-derived CDR1 and CDR2 are SGHDT and YYEEEE. Donors likely had unrecorded immune exposures despite being nominally healthy when sampled. Amplification used 60 Vbeta primers and 13 Jbeta primers. Assay: immunoSEQ multiplex PCR; the TCRdb copy retains only in-frame clones and omits some. The sample lists around 150,000 clones, 77% occurring once. The sequenced sample consisted of PBMCs. The source of this sequence is a woman between 40 and 50 years old in good health and CMV-seropositive. The chain recombines TRBV5-6 with TRBJ2-7; D is undetermined. The CDR3 nucleotides are TGTGCCAGCAGCCGTTTGGGCAGCTACGAGCAGTACTTC. Its protein product is CASSRLGSYEQYF.